The 19 T cell receptor beta chains below come from one sample, sequenced in a study of blood T cell repertoires in COVID-19. Libraries were prepared by immunoSEQ multiplex PCR; TCRdb keeps only in-frame clonotypes and omits some of them. The repertoire holds about 270,000 clones, with roughly 86% as singletons. Sequencing was done on a sample of PBMCs or T cells enriched from blood (not recorded which). The receptors were gathered from a woman aged 18-35 years who had recovered from COVID-19.

The chain links TRBV19 to TRBJ1-1; the D is unclear. The germline gives CDR1 LNHDA, CDR2 SQIVND (reference sequence). The V gene lost 7 bases and the J gene lost 2 bases, with 14 bases spanning the gap. This CDR3 spans 14 amino acids. DNA of the CDR3: TGTGCCAGTAAATGGGAGACTGGCAACACTGAAGCTTTCTTT. Its translation is CASKWETGNTEAFF. Based on the CDR3 plus reference TRBV19 and TRBJ1-1, the full variable domain is DGGITQSPKYLFRKEGQNVTLSCEQNLNHDAMYWYRQDPGQGLRLIYYSQIVNDFQKGDIAEGYSVSREKKESFPLTVTSAQKNPTAFYLCASKWETGNTEAFFGQGTRLTVV.

This chain joins TRBV27 and TRBJ2-7; 8 nucleotides align to TRBD2. Germline V gives CDR1 MNHEY, CDR2 SMNVEV (reference sequence). With V trimmed by 4 bases and J by 6 bases, 11 bases remained unmatched. CDR3 length: 15 residues. Written as DNA, the CDR3 is TGTGCCAGCAGTTCCTCCGGGACTAGGGGTTCCGAGCAGTACTTC. It codes for CASSSSGTRGSEQYF.

V and J are TRBV6-4 and TRBJ2-1, with TRBD2 matching 8 bases. V gave up 3 bases and J gave up 4 bases; unmatched junction bases: 2. CDR1 MRHNA and CDR2 SNTAGT come from the germline V gene. This CDR3 is built from 14 residues. CDR3 coding DNA: TGTGCCAGCAGTGAAGGGACTAGTTACAATGAGCAGTTCTTC. Residues: CASSEGTSYNEQFF.

The chain couples TRBV2 to TRBJ1-2; D is possibly TRBD1 (6 bases). There are 13 residues in the CDR3. Germline V gives CDR1 SNHLY, CDR2 FYNNEI. Trimming pared 2 bases from V and 9 bases from J, leaving 13 bases between. For the CDR3, the DNA is TGTGCCAGCAGTGAACAGGGGAAGAGTAGCTACACCTTC. Encoded protein: CASSEQGKSSYTF.

Turning to this clone: Within the sample, other DNA sequences also encode this same CDR3. The chain joins TRBV19 to TRBJ2-7, with 10 bases fitting TRBD1. The CDR3 is 14 residues long. The germline V gene has CDR1 LNHDA and CDR2 SQIVND (reference sequence). The trim removed 3 bases at V and 4 bases at J, leaving 3 bases unmatched. CDR3 amino acids: CASSIRQGAYEQYF. CDR3 nucleotide sequence: TGTGCCAGTAGTATCCGACAGGGGGCTTACGAGCAGTACTTC.

The rearrangement joins TRBV30 to TRBJ1-2, with D maybe TRBD1 (5 bases). V was trimmed by 0 bases and J by 4 bases, leaving 9 bases between them. This CDR3 is 13 amino acids long. Germline CDR1 and CDR2: GTSNPN and SVGIG (reference sequence). CDR3 region: CAWSVGAFYGYTF. In nucleotides, the CDR3 is TGTGCCTGGAGTGTAGGGGCGTTCTATGGCTACACCTTC.

This chain joins TRBV9 and TRBJ2-5, with a weak D call TRBD1 (6 bases). CDR3 length equals 14 residues. V was pared by 0 bases and J by 2 bases, with 8 bases between. Germline-derived CDR1 and CDR2 are SGDLS and YYNGEE. The CDR3 loop is CASSVGTGQETQYF. The CDR3 DNA reads as TGTGCCAGCAGCGTAGGAACAGGGCAAGAGACCCAGTACTTC. Combining the CDR3 with reference TRBV9 and TRBJ2-5 gives the whole variable domain DSGVTQTPKHLITATGQRVTLRCSPRSGDLSVYWYQQSLDQGLQFLIQYYNGEERAKGNILERFSAQQFPDLHSELNLSSLELGDSALYFCASSVGTGQETQYFGPGTRLLVL.

The V gene is TRBV12-5, the J gene TRBJ2-5; 7 bases are shared with TRBD2. This CDR3 comprises 15 residues. Germline assignment: CDR1 LGHNT and CDR2 FRNRAP. V was clipped by 5 bases and J by 5 bases; unmatched bases: 11. The CDR3 sequence: CASGPVTSAGETQYF. In DNA form, the CDR3 reads TGTGCTAGTGGTCCGGTAACTAGCGCCGGGGAGACCCAGTACTTC.

This chain links TRBV15 with TRBJ2-2; tentatively, D is TRBD1 (6 bases). Trimming stripped 6 bases from V and 3 bases from J, with 14 bases between. CDR3 length: 15 amino acids. The V gene's germline CDR1 is LNHNV and CDR2 YYDKDF (reference sequence). In DNA, the CDR3 is TGTGCCACCAGTTGGGGGCGAGGGGACACCGGGGAGCTGTTTTTT. It codes for CATSWGRGDTGELFF.

The V call is TRBV2, the J call TRBJ1-1; perhaps TRBD1 as D (5 bases). Trimming shortened V by 8 bases and J by 2 bases, and 15 bases separated the two germline ends. The CDR3 totals 14 residues. CDR1 is SNHLY and CDR2 is FYNNEI in the germline V gene. The DNA of the CDR3 is TGTGCCAGCGGGCAGGGCAGTCGAAACACTGAAGCTTTCTTT. Its translation is CASGQGSRNTEAFF. Drawing the rest from reference TRBV2 and TRBJ1-1, the complete variable domain is EPEVTQTPSHQVTQMGQEVILRCVPISNHLYFYWYRQILGQKVEFLVSFYNNEISEKSEIFDDQFSVERPDGSNFTLKIRSTKLEDSAMYFCASGQGSRNTEAFFGQGTRLTVV.

The gene calls are TRBV4-2 and TRBJ2-2; 10 positions match TRBD2. The V gene end was trimmed by 6 bases and the J gene end by 5 bases; junction bases not matched to a gene: 6. Looked up from germline, CDR1 is LGHNA and CDR2 is YNFKEQ. CDR3 length: 15 residues. The DNA for the CDR3 is TGTGCCAGCAGGCAAACTAGCGGGATAACCGGGGAGCTGTTTTTT. It specifies CASRQTSGITGELFF.

Written as DNA, the CDR3 is TGTGCCAGCAGCCAAGGACAGGGACCCTACGAGCAGTACTTC. As protein: CASSQGQGPYEQYF. The rearrangement links TRBV14 to TRBJ2-7; 7 positions match TRBD1. Trimming at V came to 1 base and at J to 2 bases, leaving 2 bases not matched to a gene. The CDR3 has 14 amino acids. In germline, CDR1 is SGHDN, CDR2 FVKESK.

This clone has only one observation. V gene TRBV7-9 combines with J gene TRBJ1-1, with TRBD1 as a possible D gene (5 bases). The V gene's germline CDR1 is SEHNR and CDR2 FQNEAQ (reference sequence). The CDR3 is 13 residues long. The V and J ends lost 3 bases and 6 bases respectively, with 11 bases between them. The CDR3 DNA is TGTGCCAGCAGCTTGACAGAGAAATCTGAAGCTTTCTTT. Protein: CASSLTEKSEAFF.

The rearrangement uses TRBV27 and TRBJ1-1; D gene unclear. Trimming took 8 bases from V and 0 from J, leaving 16 bases between them. CDR3 length: 15 residues. CDR1 MNHEY and CDR2 SMNVEV come from the germline V gene (reference sequence). The CDR3 is CASCPAGALNTEAFF. The CDR3 bases are TGTGCCAGCTGCCCGGCGGGCGCTTTGAACACTGAAGCTTTCTTT.

This clone has only one observation. CDR3 residues: CASTGAGGNEQYF. For the CDR3, the DNA is TGTGCCAGCACAGGGGCAGGGGGGAACGAGCAGTACTTC. This rearrangement joins TRBV6-5 to TRBJ2-7, with D possibly matching TRBD1 (7 bases). Germline-derived CDR1 and CDR2 are MNHEY and SVGAGI. This CDR3 comprises 13 residues. Trimming shortened V by 7 bases and J by 5 bases, and 15 bases separated the two germline ends.

This chain connects TRBV5-5 to TRBJ2-1, with D perhaps TRBD2 (5 bases). Per the germline V gene, CDR1 is SGHKS and CDR2 is YYEKEE (reference sequence). Trimming pared 3 bases from V and 5 bases from J, leaving 9 bases between. This CDR3 is 13 amino acids long. Here the CDR3 reads CASSSWRNNEQFF. In DNA form, the CDR3 reads TGTGCCAGCAGCTCTTGGAGGAACAATGAGCAGTTCTTC.

The V gene is TRBV5-4, the J gene TRBJ2-3, with D maybe TRBD2 (6 bases). Germline lookup yields CDR1 SGHNT and CDR2 YYREEE (reference sequence). This CDR3 has 15 residues. Trimming took off 4 bases at V and 2 bases at J, with 14 bases between the two ends. The CDR3 here is CASSPRDSLTDTQYF. The CDR3 DNA sequence: TGTGCCAGCAGCCCCCGGGACTCACTCACAGATACGCAGTATTTT.

The rearrangement uses TRBV11-2 and TRBJ2-1, with D possibly being TRBD1 (5 bases). Looked up from germline, CDR1 is SGHAT and CDR2 is FQNNGV. V was pared by 2 bases and J by 5 bases, with 7 bases between. CDR3 length equals 13 residues. CDR3 sequence reads: CASSLRGNNEQFF. In DNA form, the CDR3 reads TGTGCCAGCAGCTTAAGGGGTAACAATGAGCAGTTCTTC.

The rearrangement links TRBV5-1 to TRBJ1-1; 8 bases map to TRBD1. CDR1 and CDR2 from the germline V gene are SGHRS and YFSETQ. The CDR3 has 15 residues. With 0 bases clipped from V and 7 bases from J, the junction kept 8 bases outside the gene matches. This chain's CDR3 is CASSLDIQGAGEAFF. The DNA for the CDR3 is TGCGCCAGCAGCTTGGATATTCAGGGGGCCGGTGAAGCTTTCTTT. Looking up the rest from reference TRBV5-1 and TRBJ1-1 gives the full variable domain: KAGVTQTPRYLIKTRGQQVTLSCSPISGHRSVSWYQQTPGQGLQFLFEYFSETQRNKGNFPGRFSGRQFSNSRSEMNVSTLELGDSALYLCASSLDIQGAGEAFFGQGTRLTVV.